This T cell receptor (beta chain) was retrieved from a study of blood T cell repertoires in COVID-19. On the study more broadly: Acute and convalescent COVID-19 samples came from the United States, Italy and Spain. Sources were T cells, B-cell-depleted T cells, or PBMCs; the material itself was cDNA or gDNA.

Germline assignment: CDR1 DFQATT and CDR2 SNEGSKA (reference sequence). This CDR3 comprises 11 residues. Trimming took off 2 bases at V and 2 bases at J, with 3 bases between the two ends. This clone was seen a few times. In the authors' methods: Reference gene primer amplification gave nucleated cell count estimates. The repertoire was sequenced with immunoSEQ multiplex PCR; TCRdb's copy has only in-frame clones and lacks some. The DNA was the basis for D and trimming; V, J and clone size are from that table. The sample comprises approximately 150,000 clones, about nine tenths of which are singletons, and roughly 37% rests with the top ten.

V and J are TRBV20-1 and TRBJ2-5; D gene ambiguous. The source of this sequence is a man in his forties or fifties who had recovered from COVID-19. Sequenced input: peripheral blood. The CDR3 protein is CSARLQETQYF. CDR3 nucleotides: TGCAGTGCTAGACTGCAAGAGACCCAGTACTTC.